This T cell receptor (beta chain) was identified in a study of OX40 agonist ivuxolimab in advanced cancers. About the research overall: Three patients got partial responses; one had hepatocellular carcinoma and two had cutaneous melanoma. General study results and limits: At doses 0.1 to 3.0 mg/kg, CD4+ and CD8+ clones expanded. Expanded peripheral T cells had an undetermined antigen specificity.

Data came from immunoSEQ multiplex PCR; TCRdb stores just in-frame clones and leaves some out. In the table there are 35,000 or so clones, around 77% of which are singletons. Worth noting for this clone: The target antigen is unknown.

The CDR3 length is 14 residues. Germline V CDR1 and CDR2: MNHNS, SASEGT. Trimming removed 6 bases at V and 5 bases at J, with 17 bases between. This clonotype originated in an adult with an advanced solid tumor such as melanoma, head and neck, liver or kidney cancer. Sequences were derived from CD4+ or CD8+ T cells sorted from blood, sampled in a trial of the OX40 agonist ivuxolimab. The V and J genes are TRBV6-1 and TRBJ2-7; the D is unclear. For the CDR3, the DNA is TGTGCCAGCAGATTTGCCCCCGGCGGCCACGAGCAGTACTTC. Its translation is CASRFAPGGHEQYF.